Each of the 18 T cell receptor beta chains below was sequenced from the same sample in a study of T and B cells in COVID-19 patients. Blood genomic DNA input for TRB amplification was about 220-500 ng. BIOMED2 TRB-A/B primer pools were used in multiplex TRB PCR. TCRdb reanalysed the multiplex PCR reads using MiXCR and keeps one entry per CDR3 protein. The sample gives under 7,000 distinct CDR3 sequences, approximately 26% of which show up once; approximately 10% is in the top ten. The specimen was blood. Receptors originate from a human donor with active COVID-19.

V and J are TRBV7-2 and TRBJ2-6; D gene ambiguous. Trimming cost V 5 bases and J 0 bases, with 8 bases left between them. Germline V CDR1 and CDR2: SGHTA, FQGNSA. The CDR3 has 15 residues. The CDR3 loop is CASSAVHSGANVLTF. CDR3 in DNA: TGTGCCAGCAGCGCCGTCCACTCTGGGGCCAACGTCCTGACTTTC. Filled out from reference TRBV7-2 and TRBJ2-6, the complete variable domain reads GAGVSQSPSNKVTEKGKDVELRCDPISGHTALYWYRQSLGQGLEFLIYFQGNSAPDKSGLPSDRFSAERTGGSVSTLTIQRTQQEDSAVYLCASSAVHSGANVLTFGAGSRLTVL.

This clonotype turned up a few times. The J gene is TRBJ2-7, the V gene TRBV28, with a weak D call TRBD1 (5 bases). Per germline, CDR1 MDHEN and CDR2 SYDVKM. This CDR3 has 13 residues. V was shortened by 2 bases and J by 12 bases, with 17 bases between the two germline ends. The DNA of the CDR3 is TGTGCCAGCAGTTTACCCTGGCAGGGTAGTCCGTACTTC. Its translation: CASSLPWQGSPYF.

V is TRBV7-2 and J is TRBJ2-1; 9 positions match TRBD2. The length of the CDR3 is 16 residues. V shed 8 bases and J 3 bases; nucleotides not matched to a gene: 11. From germline, CDR1 is SGHTA and CDR2 FQGNSA. Here the CDR3 DNA reads TGTGCCAGCGCCCTAGGCGGGGGGGCGGGCTACAATGAGCAGTTCTTC. Protein sequence: CASALGGGAGYNEQFF.

This clonotype has only a few counts. The V and J genes are TRBV24-1 and TRBJ2-7; 7 nucleotides align to TRBD1. The germline CDR1 and CDR2 sequences are KGHDR and SFDVKD. This CDR3 contains 14 residues. With 3 bases clipped from V and 3 bases from J, the junction kept 4 bases outside the gene matches. CDR3 DNA: TGTGCCACCAGTGATCCCGGGACAGTCTACGAGCAGTACTTC. This codes for CATSDPGTVYEQYF.

For this clonotype: This may stem from a read error, because a much larger clone lies one nucleotide away. CDR3 nucleotides: TGTGCCAGCAGTTTATGGCTAGCGATCACCTACAATGAGCAGTTCTTC. It translates to CASSLWLAITYNEQFF. The V call is TRBV12-3 or TRBV12-4, the J call TRBJ2-1, with D tentatively TRBD2 (6 bases). The V gene lost 2 bases and the J gene lost 2 bases, with 13 bases spanning the gap. CDR3 length: 16 residues.

This clonotype has ten or more counts. The chain couples TRBV5-1 to TRBJ2-3; possible D gene TRBD2, 5 bases. CDR1 is SGHRS and CDR2 is YFSETQ in the germline V gene. This CDR3 region has 13 residues. V lost 3 bases and J 2 bases, leaving 7 bases between the germline ends. CDR3: CASSSGFTDTQYF. CDR3 nucleotides: TGCGCCAGCAGCTCGGGATTCACAGATACGCAGTATTTT. The variable domain in full, completed from reference TRBV5-1 and TRBJ2-3, reads KAGVTQTPRYLIKTRGQQVTLSCSPISGHRSVSWYQQTPGQGLQFLFEYFSETQRNKGNFPGRFSGRQFSNSRSEMNVSTLELGDSALYLCASSSGFTDTQYFGPGTRLTVL.

About this clonotype itself: This may be a read error, as it is one base from a much larger clone. V and J are TRBV5-4 and TRBJ1-2; TRBD1 aligns across 7 bases. The CDR3 is made up of 15 amino acids. Germline V lookup: CDR1 SGHNT, CDR2 YYREEE (reference sequence). The CDR3 loop reads CASGFRDRALSGYTF. Written as DNA, the CDR3 is TGTGCCAGCGGCTTCCGGGACAGAGCTCTTTCTGGCTACACCTTC.

The chain carries TRBV11-1 and TRBJ2-7; the D is unclear. CDR1 SGHAT and CDR2 FQDESV come from the germline V gene (reference sequence). The CDR3 is 12 residues long. The V gene lost 4 bases and the J gene lost 6 bases, with 10 bases spanning the gap. The CDR3 DNA reads as TGTGCCAGCAGCTATGGTGGTCTCGAGCAGTACTTC. Encoded protein: CASSYGGLEQYF.

By share of the sample, this clonotype is medium-sized. The rearrangement links TRBV30 to TRBJ2-7, with D hard to call. This CDR3 has 11 residues. Germline CDR1 reads GTSNPN; CDR2 reads SVGIG (reference sequence). In DNA form, the CDR3 reads TGTGCTTACGCGGACCAGTACGAGCAGTACTTC. It translates to CAYADQYEQYF.

This sequence joins TRBV14 and TRBJ1-6, with TRBD1 identical over 7 bases. J was trimmed by 9 bases and V by 5 bases; bases with no gene match: 4. The CDR3 extends over 13 amino acids. Germline V lookup: CDR1 SGHDN, CDR2 FVKESK. CDR3 nucleotide sequence: TGTGCCAGCAGCGCCTACAGGGGTTCACCCCTCCACTTT. This codes for CASSAYRGSPLHF.

In its sample, this clonotype was seen a few times. The chain uses TRBV6-2 or TRBV6-3 and TRBJ2-7; TRBD2 agrees at 8 bases. The CDR3 consists of 13 residues. Germline V CDR1 and CDR2: MNHEY, SVGEGT. V was pared by 6 bases and J by 5 bases, with 6 bases of the junction left unmatched. This chain's CDR3 is CASRGLVRNEQYF. The CDR3 nucleotides are TGTGCCAGCAGGGGACTAGTCAGAAACGAGCAGTACTTC.

This clonotype is judged medium-sized. The chain combines TRBV24-1 with TRBJ2-1; a weak D match, TRBD2 (6 bases). The CDR3 has 14 residues. Germline assignment: CDR1 KGHDR and CDR2 SFDVKD. V shed 11 bases and J shed 6 bases, with 19 bases lying between them. The CDR3 sequence is CAIRKEGMGNEQFF. In DNA, the CDR3 is TGTGCCATTCGAAAGGAGGGGATGGGCAATGAGCAGTTCTTC.

The sample holds many counts of this clonotype. J is TRBJ2-3 and V is TRBV6-6, with D perhaps matching TRBD1 or TRBD2 (5 bases each). The germline V and J ends were trimmed by 8 bases and 0 bases, with 15 bases remaining between them. The CDR3 has 15 amino acids. CDR1 MNHNY and CDR2 SVGAGI come from the germline V gene (reference sequence). The CDR3 DNA reads as TGTGCCAGCCCGGGGCCGGATTCTAGCACAGATACGCAGTATTTT. Its translation is CASPGPDSSTDTQYF.

This rearrangement joins TRBV7-2 to TRBJ1-1; D is undetermined. V was clipped by 1 base and J by 4 bases, with 13 bases between them. Germline V gene lookup returns CDR1 SGHTA and CDR2 FQGNSA. CDR3 size: 15 residues. CDR3 region: CASSLGGRHGTEAFF. The DNA of the CDR3 is TGTGCCAGCAGCTTAGGAGGGAGGCATGGCACTGAAGCTTTCTTT.

This sequence joins TRBV7-9 and TRBJ2-1; D might be TRBD2 (6 bases). This CDR3 spans 16 amino acids. The germline gives CDR1 SEHNR, CDR2 FQNEAQ (reference sequence). The germline V and J ends were trimmed by 1 base and 7 bases, with 17 bases remaining between them. The CDR3 nucleotides read TGTGCCAGCAGCTTAGATAGAACGGGAGACGTTAATGAGCAGTTCTTC. Encoded protein: CASSLDRTGDVNEQFF. The entire variable domain, with the rest obtained from reference TRBV7-9 and TRBJ2-1, is as follows: DTGVSQNPRHKITKRGQNVTFRCDPISEHNRLYWYRQTLGQGPEFLTYFQNEAQLEKSRLLSDRFSAERPKGSFSTLEIQRTEQGDSAMYLCASSLDRTGDVNEQFFGPGTRLTVL.

As to this clonotype: This could be a read error, since a much larger clone is one nucleotide away. The chain joins TRBV6-5 to TRBJ1-2; D might be TRBD1 (6 bases). Germline assignment: CDR1 MNHEY and CDR2 SVGAGI. The CDR3 consists of 14 residues. V was cut by 6 bases and J by 8 bases, with 19 bases left in between. The CDR3 DNA reads TGTGCCAGCAGCTCCCGGACAGCCCGCTCCGGCTACACCTTC. The encoded protein is CASSSRTARSGYTF.

This clonotype has a count of ten or more. CDR3 sequence (DNA): TGTGCCAGCAGTTCTGCTCCTGAGCAGTTCTTC. It translates to CASSSAPEQFF. The chain is built from TRBV6-2 or TRBV6-3 and TRBJ2-1; D not certain. CDR3 length: 11 residues. Germline V lookup: CDR1 MNHEY, CDR2 SVGEGT. V dropped 4 bases and J dropped 9 bases, with 7 bases sitting between them.

This clonotype is medium-sized by share. This chain uses TRBV18 with TRBJ2-1; either TRBD1 or TRBD2 may supply D (5 bases each). The length of the CDR3 is 15 residues. Trimming shortened V by 4 bases and J by 3 bases, and 13 bases separated the two germline ends. From germline, CDR1 is KGHSH and CDR2 LQKENI. The CDR3 DNA follows: TGTGCCAGCTCACTAGGTGGGGGTAACTACAATGAGCAGTTCTTC. It translates to CASSLGGGNYNEQFF.